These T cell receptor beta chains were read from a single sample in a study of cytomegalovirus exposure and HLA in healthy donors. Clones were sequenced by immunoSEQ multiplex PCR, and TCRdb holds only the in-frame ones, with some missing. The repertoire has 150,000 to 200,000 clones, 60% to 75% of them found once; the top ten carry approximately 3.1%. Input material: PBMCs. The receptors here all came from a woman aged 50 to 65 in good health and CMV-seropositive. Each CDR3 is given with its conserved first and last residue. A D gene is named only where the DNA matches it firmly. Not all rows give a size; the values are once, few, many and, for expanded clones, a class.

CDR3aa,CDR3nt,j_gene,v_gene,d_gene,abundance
CASSSDGGFYEQYF,TGTGCCAGCAGCTCTGACGGGGGGTTCTACGAGCAGTACTTC,TRBJ2-7,TRBV5-4,TRBD2,-
CASSQSGGADTQYF,TGTGCCAGCAGCCAGAGCGGGGGGGCAGATACGCAGTATTTT,TRBJ2-3,TRBV5-6,TRBD2,-
CASTRGQGVYEQYF,TGTGCCAGCACCAGAGGACAGGGGGTCTACGAGCAGTACTTC,TRBJ2-7,TRBV6-1,TRBD1,-
CASSIVQGGTEAFF,TGTGCCAGTAGTATAGTGCAGGGCGGCACTGAAGCTTTCTTT,TRBJ1-1,TRBV19,-,-
CASSQRQTQYGYTF,TGTGCCAGCAGCCAAAGACAGACACAATATGGCTACACCTTC,TRBJ1-2,TRBV5-4,-,-
CASRSGEYNEQFF,TGTGCCAGCAGAAGCGGAGAATACAATGAGCAGTTCTTC,TRBJ2-1,TRBV27,-,-
CASSSTSGSYNEQFF,TGTGCCAGCAGCTCGACTAGCGGGTCCTACAATGAGCAGTTCTTC,TRBJ2-1,TRBV7-9,TRBD2,-
CASSQRDSFSRRVVDTIYF,TGCGCCAGCAGCCAGAGGGACAGTTTCTCCCGACGGGTGGTAGACACCATATATTTT,TRBJ1-3,TRBV5-1,TRBD1,few
CATRALSGAYNEQFF,TGTGCCACCAGAGCCCTCTCTGGGGCTTACAATGAGCAGTTCTTC,TRBJ2-1,TRBV15,-,once
CASRQGADGYTF,TGTGCCAGCCGACAGGGGGCGGATGGCTACACCTTC,TRBJ1-2,TRBV19,TRBD1,-
CASGLGRVQGQPQHF,TGTGCTAGTGGTTTGGGAAGGGTACAGGGCCAGCCCCAGCATTTT,TRBJ1-5,TRBV12-5,-,-
CASSGGMNQPQHF,TGTGCCAGCTCAGGGGGAATGAATCAGCCCCAGCATTTT,TRBJ1-5,TRBV7-2,TRBD1,-
CASSWTRRQETQYF,TGCGCCAGCAGCTGGACTAGGCGGCAAGAGACCCAGTACTTC,TRBJ2-5,TRBV5-1,TRBD2,few
CATSSEKDRYNQPQHF,TGTGCCACCAGCAGTGAAAAGGACAGGTACAATCAGCCCCAGCATTTT,TRBJ1-5,TRBV15,TRBD1,-
CASRGPGVTQYF,TGTGCCAGTAGGGGGCCCGGGGTGACCCAGTACTTC,TRBJ2-5,TRBV6-5,TRBD1,-
CASSLLTDTEAFF,TGTGCCAGCAGTTTGTTGACAGACACTGAAGCTTTCTTT,TRBJ1-1,TRBV27,-,once
CASSPTGGHGYTF,TGTGCCAGCAGTCCCACAGGGGGTCATGGCTACACCTTC,TRBJ1-2,TRBV28,TRBD1,few
CASSQVQGMRGAFF,TGCGCCAGCAGCCAAGTTCAGGGAATGAGGGGGGCTTTCTTT,TRBJ1-1,TRBV4-1,-,-
CASSLGDSKSYGYTF,TGTGCCAGCAGCTTAGGTGACAGTAAGAGTTATGGCTACACCTTC,TRBJ1-2,TRBV7-9,-,-
CASSVELDSDTQYF,TGTGCCAGCAGCGTAGAACTAGATTCAGATACGCAGTATTTT,TRBJ2-3,TRBV9,-,-
CASSLEGTGGFYEQYF,TGCGCCAGCAGCTTAGAAGGGACAGGGGGTTTCTACGAGCAGTACTTC,TRBJ2-7,TRBV5-1,TRBD1,few
CAGLQGGWGTPLHF,TGTGCCGGATTACAGGGGGGCTGGGGGACACCCCTCCACTTT,TRBJ1-6,TRBV30,TRBD1,-
CASSHAGPTYEQYF,TGCGCCAGCAGCCATGCGGGCCCTACCTACGAGCAGTACTTC,TRBJ2-7,TRBV4-1,-,-
CAWSVSGPDRVVYNEQFF,TGTGCCTGGAGTGTAAGTGGCCCCGACAGGGTGGTCTACAATGAGCAGTTCTTC,TRBJ2-1,TRBV30,TRBD1,-
CASSILPTGGDSEAFF,TGTGCCAGCAGTATACTACCCACGGGCGGTGACAGTGAAGCTTTCTTT,TRBJ1-1,TRBV28,-,few
CASSLSTGMNTEAFF,TGTGCCAGCAGCTTATCGACAGGGATGAACACTGAAGCTTTCTTT,TRBJ1-1,TRBV7-9,TRBD1,-
CATSRASTGGGETQYF,TGTGCCACCAGCAGAGCTTCCACAGGCGGGGGAGAGACCCAGTACTTC,TRBJ2-5,TRBV15,TRBD2,-
CASSYSGAYEQYF,TGTGCCAGCAGTTACTCAGGGGCCTACGAGCAGTACTTC,TRBJ2-7,TRBV6-5,-,-
CASSLGSSGGDTQYF,TGCGCCAGCAGCTTGGGTTCTAGCGGGGGGGATACGCAGTATTTT,TRBJ2-3,TRBV5-1,TRBD2,-
CASSVQGYDTEAFF,TGTGCCAGCAGCGTACAGGGTTACGACACTGAAGCTTTCTTT,TRBJ1-1,TRBV9,-,once
CASGVDFSGANVLTF,TGCGCCAGCGGAGTCGACTTCTCTGGGGCCAACGTCCTGACTTTC,TRBJ2-6,TRBV5-1,-,-
CASRPLSGNTIYF,TGTGCCAGCAGACCCCTATCTGGAAACACCATATATTTT,TRBJ1-3,TRBV7-8,-,-
CASSYNEGYEQYF,TGTGCCAGCAGTTACAATGAGGGCTACGAGCAGTACTTC,TRBJ2-7,TRBV6-6,-,-
CASRGTGRGGQYF,TGTGCCAGCAGGGGGACAGGTCGGGGCGGGCAGTACTTC,TRBJ2-7,TRBV6-5,TRBD1,few
CASRPGQGGQETQYF,TGTGCCAGCAGACCCGGACAGGGGGGCCAAGAGACCCAGTACTTC,TRBJ2-5,TRBV2,TRBD1,once
CASSPRGGPTQYF,TGTGCCAGCTCGCCGCGGGGAGGCCCTACGCAGTATTTT,TRBJ2-3,TRBV6-5,-,-
CASGLRGGGQPQHF,TGTGCTAGTGGTTTGAGGGGAGGGGGTCAGCCCCAGCATTTT,TRBJ1-5,TRBV12-5,-,few
CASSHGIINGETQYF,TGCGCCAGCAGCCACGGGATAATCAACGGGGAGACCCAGTACTTC,TRBJ2-5,TRBV5-1,-,-